The 26 T cell receptor beta chains listed next were all sequenced from one sample in a study of Ad26.COV2.S vaccination and SARS-CoV-2 variants. Repertoires were generated with immunoSEQ multiplex PCR, while TCRdb's copy carries only in-frame clones and drops some. The sample lists roughly 450,000 clones; 75% to 95% were seen once. The treatment is: approximately 18 received Ad26.COV2.S at low or high dose, single or two shots; 5 received placebo; per-sample allocation not given. Sampling happened 63 days after the first vaccine or placebo injection. This specimen was peripheral blood, taken in a trial of Ad26.COV2.S vaccine versus placebo. The receptors shown here come from a person between 18 and 65 years old who received the Ad26.COV2.S COVID-19 vaccine or a placebo.

Of note for this clone: This CDR3 is also generated by other DNA sequences in the sample. V usage is TRBV7-2 and J usage is TRBJ1-5; D unresolved. Trimming removed 3 bases at V and 0 bases at J, with 3 bases between. CDR3 size: 13 residues. The germline V gene has CDR1 SGHTA and CDR2 FQGNSA. Written as DNA, the CDR3 is TGTGCCAGCAGCTTTTATAGCAATCAGCCCCAGCATTTT. Amino acids: CASSFYSNQPQHF.

This clone was counted once. The V call is TRBV2, the J call TRBJ2-7; D is uncertain. Per the germline V gene, CDR1 is SNHLY and CDR2 is FYNNEI. V was trimmed by 2 bases and J by 7 bases, leaving 18 bases between them. The CDR3 consists of 15 residues. The CDR3 bases are TGTGCCAGCAGTGAAATCGCGAGTCCCAAGTTTGAGCAGTACTTC. Encoded protein: CASSEIASPKFEQYF.

This clone was seen a single time. The chain is built from TRBV15 and TRBJ2-1; 7 nucleotides line up with TRBD1. From germline, CDR1 is LNHNV and CDR2 YYDKDF (reference sequence). The V segment lost 4 bases and the J segment 6 bases; nucleotides outside the gene matches: 9. The CDR3 runs 15 residues. CDR3 protein: CATSKDYRDSNEQFF. CDR3 nucleotides: TGTGCCACCAGCAAAGACTACCGGGACAGCAATGAGCAGTTCTTC. The variable domain in full, with the rest retrieved from reference TRBV15 and TRBJ2-1, is DAMVIQNPRYQVTQFGKPVTLSCSQTLNHNVMYWYQQKSSQAPKLLFHYYDKDFNNEADTPDNFQSRRPNTSFCFLDIRSPGLGDTAMYLCATSKDYRDSNEQFFGPGTRLTVL.

The chain joins TRBV19 to TRBJ2-2, with D possibly being TRBD1 (5 bases). The CDR3 runs to 13 residues. The germline V gene encodes CDR1 LNHDA and CDR2 SQIVND (reference sequence). V shed 2 bases and J shed 7 bases, with 8 bases lying between them. The CDR3 region has the DNA TGTGCCAGTAGTATACAGGGCATCGGGGAGCTGTTTTTT. It is translated as CASSIQGIGELFF.

This rearrangement joins TRBV3-1 (or the pseudogene TRBV3-2) to TRBJ2-1; D gene uncertain. The CDR3 has 13 residues. The V end lost 2 bases, the J end lost 5 bases, and 7 bases lay between the germline ends. Germline loops: CDR1 LGHDT, CDR2 YNNKEL (reference sequence). In nucleotides, the CDR3 is TGTGCCAGCAGCCAAATGCTCGACAATGAGCAGTTCTTC. This encodes CASSQMLDNEQFF.

The genes are TRBV6-5 and TRBJ2-1; D unclear. Germline V gene lookup returns CDR1 MNHEY and CDR2 SVGAGI. V was pared by 5 bases and J by 12 bases, with 11 bases between. The CDR3 totals 11 residues. Here the CDR3 reads CASSHTSGQFF. The CDR3 DNA follows: TGTGCCAGCAGTCACACTTCGGGGCAGTTCTTC.

The V and J genes are TRBV7-9 and TRBJ2-1; D might be TRBD2 (6 bases). The ends were cut back, 4 bases at V and 9 bases at J, with 10 bases in the middle. This CDR3 is 12 amino acids long. Germline CDR1 SEHNR, CDR2 FQNEAQ (reference sequence). DNA of the CDR3: TGTGCCAGCAGCTCGGGACTGGGTGAGCAGTTCTTC. Residues: CASSSGLGEQFF.

This clone was observed once. The V call is TRBV10-3, the J call TRBJ1-2, with 9 bases lining up with TRBD1. The CDR3 spans 15 residues. CDR1 is ENHRY, CDR2 SYGVKD, per germline. Unmatched junction bases numbered 5, after V lost 2 bases and J lost 4 bases. The CDR3 DNA reads TGTGCCATCAGTGAGGACAGGGGGTGGGGCTATGGCTACACCTTC. Its protein is CAISEDRGWGYGYTF.

The chain carries TRBV29-1 and TRBJ2-1; the match to TRBD2 covers 12 bases. The CDR3 is 17 residues long. Germline CDR1 SQVTM, CDR2 ANQGSEA. The trim removed 2 bases at V and 12 bases at J, leaving 17 bases unmatched. The CDR3 nucleotides read TGCAGCGTTGAACCCCTCACTTGGACTAGCGGGACACCTTTGCAGTTCTTC. This encodes CSVEPLTWTSGTPLQFF.

The chain is built from TRBV21-1 and TRBJ1-2; no DNA check was done on the table's D call, TRBD1. TRBV21-1 is classified as a pseudogene. This CDR3 comprises 18 residues. This chain's CDR3 is CASSNPGRQGRGNYGYTF. For the CDR3, the DNA is TGTGCCAGCAGCAACCCAGGTCGACAGGGGCGAGGTAACTATGGCTACACCTTC.

The genes are TRBV28 and TRBJ2-1; unclear D gene. Germline V gives CDR1 MDHEN, CDR2 SYDVKM. V lost 1 base and J lost 0, with 7 bases in between. The length of the CDR3 is 15 residues. The CDR3 DNA reads TGTGCCAGCAGTTTATTGGGGAACTCCTACAATGAGCAGTTCTTC. Its translation: CASSLLGNSYNEQFF.

This chain links TRBV21-1 with TRBJ2-2; the table's D call, TRBD2, has no DNA check behind it. TRBV21-1 is marked as a pseudogene. This CDR3 spans 17 amino acids. The CDR3 DNA reads TGTGCCAGCAGCAAAGGAAGGCGGGGGCCGAACACCGGGGAGCTGTTTTTT. The encoded protein is CASSKGRRGPNTGELFF.

V and J are TRBV5-8 and TRBJ1-4, with D unclear. Looked up from germline, CDR1 is SGHTS and CDR2 is YDEGEE. Trimming cost V 3 bases and J 8 bases, with 14 bases left between them. This CDR3 region has 14 residues. CDR3 bases: TGTGCCAGCAGCTACATGCTAACGGGAGAAAAACTGTTTTTT. It is translated as CASSYMLTGEKLFF.

The chain recombines TRBV7-2 with TRBJ2-1; 7 nucleotides match TRBD1. The ends lost 5 bases at V and 4 bases at J; junction bases unmatched: 8. The CDR3 has 15 residues. Per the germline V gene, CDR1 is SGHTA and CDR2 is FQGNSA. The CDR3 DNA sequence: TGTGCCAGCAGCCTCGACAGGGCCACGTACAATGAGCAGTTCTTC. Protein product: CASSLDRATYNEQFF.

The V call is TRBV4-3, the J call TRBJ2-7, with 8 bases fitting TRBD1. CDR1 is LGHNA, CDR2 YSLEER, per germline. V lost 0 bases, J lost 1 base, and 5 bases stayed unmatched. The CDR3 has 16 amino acids. The CDR3 reads CASSQDWTGRSYEQYF. The DNA of the CDR3 is TGCGCCAGCAGCCAAGATTGGACAGGGAGGTCCTACGAGCAGTACTTC.

The rearrangement joins TRBV18 to TRBJ1-3, with no clear D. The CDR3 runs to 14 residues. Trimming removed 1 base from V and 1 base from J, with 5 bases in between. Germline values: CDR1 KGHSH, CDR2 LQKENI. Here the CDR3 reads CASSPLASGNTIYF. The CDR3 nucleotides are TGTGCCAGCTCACCACTTGCATCTGGAAACACCATATATTTT.

The V and J genes are TRBV11-2 and TRBJ2-4; D is possibly TRBD1 or TRBD2 (5 bases each). The germline V gene encodes CDR1 SGHAT and CDR2 FQNNGV. The CDR3 contains 15 residues. V dropped 1 base and J dropped 6 bases, with 13 bases sitting between them. CDR3 in amino acids: CASSLVGEEGNIQYF. Here the CDR3 DNA reads TGTGCCAGCAGCTTAGTAGGGGAAGAGGGAAACATTCAGTACTTC.

Remarks on this clone: The same CDR3 can be traced to other DNA sequences in this sample. The chain couples TRBV4-3 to TRBJ2-1, with D maybe TRBD2 (5 bases). The CDR3 length is 16 residues. V lost 0 bases to trimming and J lost 0 bases, with 9 bases between them. Germline loops: CDR1 LGHNA, CDR2 YSLEER. CDR3 residues: CASSQDGVGSYNEQFF. CDR3 DNA: TGCGCCAGCAGCCAAGACGGGGTTGGCTCCTACAATGAGCAGTTCTTC.

The chain recombines TRBV11-2 with TRBJ1-1; maybe TRBD1 (6 bases). Per the germline V gene, CDR1 is SGHAT and CDR2 is FQNNGV. The CDR3 is 15 amino acids. Trimming shortened V by 3 bases and J by 0 bases, and 11 bases separated the two germline ends. For the CDR3, the DNA is TGTGCCAGCAGCTTCTTCAGGGGCTTGAACACTGAAGCTTTCTTT. Its translation is CASSFFRGLNTEAFF.

The rearrangement links TRBV5-8 to TRBJ2-1; a weak D match, TRBD2 (6 bases). CDR3 length: 16 residues. V dropped 1 base and J dropped 4 bases, with 15 bases sitting between them. Germline CDR1 reads SGHTS; CDR2 reads YDEGEE. CDR3 protein: CASSLLRASVYNEQFF. CDR3 DNA sequence: TGTGCCAGCAGCTTGCTCCGGGCTAGCGTTTACAATGAGCAGTTCTTC.

The chain couples TRBV19 to TRBJ1-5; unclear D gene. CDR3 length: 13 amino acids. V was trimmed by 5 bases and J by 2 bases, leaving 7 bases between them. CDR1 and CDR2 from the germline V gene are LNHDA and SQIVND (reference sequence). This CDR3 is CASSVGGNQPQHF. Here the CDR3 DNA reads TGTGCCAGTAGTGTGGGAGGCAATCAGCCCCAGCATTTT.

Comments on this clone: The sample contains more than one DNA sequence encoding this CDR3. This sequence joins TRBV5-1 and TRBJ1-1; TRBD1 agrees at 7 bases. V lost 0 bases to trimming and J lost 3 bases; unmatched junction nucleotides: 5. The CDR3 is 15 amino acids. Germline V gene sequence: CDR1 SGHRS, CDR2 YFSETQ. For the CDR3, the DNA is TGCGCCAGCAGCTTGGATACAGGGGTGTACACTGAAGCTTTCTTT. Protein product: CASSLDTGVYTEAFF.

V gene TRBV15 combines with J gene TRBJ2-5; 7 bases are shared with TRBD2. CDR1 and CDR2 (germline): LNHNV, YYDKDF (reference sequence). V dropped 0 bases and J dropped 1; count of bases not matched to a gene: 5. CDR3 size: 16 residues. This CDR3 reads CATSRDRSSGQETQYF. The CDR3, as DNA: TGTGCCACCAGCAGAGATCGCTCTAGCGGCCAAGAGACCCAGTACTTC.

The CDR3 spells CASSSVGELLFF. CDR3 DNA: TGTGCCAGCAGCTCGGTGGGAGAGCTACTGTTTTTT. The chain is built from TRBV11-1 and TRBJ1-4, with no clear D. The CDR3 has 12 amino acids. Germline lookup yields CDR1 SGHAT and CDR2 FQDESV (reference sequence). V dropped 4 bases and J dropped 13 bases, with 13 bases sitting between them.

The chain recombines TRBV7-9 with TRBJ2-4; tentatively, D is TRBD2 (6 bases). The CDR3 covers 12 residues. The germline V gene encodes CDR1 SEHNR and CDR2 FQNEAQ (reference sequence). With 5 bases removed from V and 6 bases from J, the gap between germline ends came to 8 bases. CDR3 region: CASSRDLNIQYF. The CDR3 nucleotides read TGTGCCAGCAGCCGGGACTTAAACATTCAGTACTTC. The full variable domain, rest sourced from reference TRBV7-9 and TRBJ2-4, is DTGVSQNPRHKITKRGQNVTFRCDPISEHNRLYWYRQTLGQGPEFLTYFQNEAQLEKSRLLSDRFSAERPKGSFSTLEIQRTEQGDSAMYLCASSRDLNIQYFGAGTRLSVL.

V and J are TRBV7-3 and TRBJ2-1; 10 bases map to TRBD1. Germline CDR1 and CDR2: SGHTA and FQGTGA. The CDR3 is made up of 16 amino acids. With 2 bases clipped from V and 6 bases from J, the junction kept 7 bases outside the gene matches. The CDR3 nucleotides are TGTGCCAGCAGCTTAGGTCTCGGGACAGGGGTCAATGAGCAGTTCTTC. Its translation: CASSLGLGTGVNEQFF.